The T cell receptor (beta chain) described here comes from a study of T cell repertoires in cytomegalovirus infection. Study context: TCR beta signatures that were public indicated CMV infection and matching HLA type. Whole-study results and caveats: The ex vivo response was dominated by HLA-C-restricted CMV-specific TCR beta clonotypes. Adding up the frequency of public TCR beta families identified people who carried CMV plus the relevant HLA.

This clonotype was seen only a few times. Its cognate antigen is unknown. The CDR3 totals 13 residues. Trimming pared 3 bases from V and 7 bases from J, leaving 12 bases between. CDR1 and CDR2 from the germline V gene are GTSNPN and SVGIG (reference sequence). TCRdb processed the reads anew with MiXCR; each CDR3 protein has one entry. This table holds approximately 500,000 distinct CDR3 sequences, about 11% found once. The TCR sequence derives from a human donor in good health (CMV status not recorded). Some clones in this sample may be carry-over from other donors' samples. The J gene is TRBJ1-4, the V gene TRBV30; D possibly corresponds to TRBD1 (5 bases). Source material: PBMCs. This chain's CDR3 is CAWRWGNSEKLFF. The CDR3 nucleotides are TGTGCCTGGAGATGGGGGAATAGTGAAAAACTGTTTTTT.